What follows are 17 T cell receptor beta chains derived from one specimen sequenced in a study of OX40 agonist ivuxolimab in advanced cancers. The protocol was immunoSEQ multiplex PCR, while the TCRdb copy is restricted to in-frame clones and leaves out a portion. The repertoire holds tens of thousands of clones, about 91% seen once, with about an eighth in the top ten. The sequenced sample was CD4+ or CD8+ T cells sorted from blood, obtained in a trial of the OX40 agonist ivuxolimab. The receptors were sampled from an adult with an advanced solid tumor such as melanoma, head and neck, liver or kidney cancer.

The chain's CDR3 is CASSFDLISTDTQYF. CDR3 nucleotides: TGTGCCAGCAGCTTCGACCTTATTAGCACAGATACGCAGTATTTT. The rearrangement uses TRBV13 and TRBJ2-3; D is ambiguous. Germline CDR1 and CDR2: PRHDT and FYEKMQ (reference sequence). Trimming shortened V by 3 bases and J by 0 bases, and 10 bases separated the two germline ends. This CDR3 spans 15 amino acids. The variable domain in full, completed from reference TRBV13 and TRBJ2-3, reads AAGVIQSPRHLIKEKRETATLKCYPIPRHDTVYWYQQGPGQDPQFLISFYEKMQSDKGSIPDRFSAQQFSDYHSELNMSSLELGDSALYFCASSFDLISTDTQYFGPGTRLTVL.

The rearrangement links TRBV11-2 to TRBJ2-7; the D is unclear. Germline-derived CDR1 and CDR2 are SGHAT and FQNNGV. This CDR3 spans 13 amino acids. The V end was cut by 1 base, the J end by 3 bases, with 7 bases between. CDR3 DNA: TGTGCCAGCAGCTTAGCCCCTCTCTACGAGCAGTACTTC. It codes for CASSLAPLYEQYF.

In its sample, this clone was seen once. This chain joins TRBV4-2 and TRBJ2-1; maybe TRBD2 (6 bases). Deletions cut 0 bases from V and 10 bases from J, with 13 bases between. Germline lookup yields CDR1 LGHNA and CDR2 YNFKEQ. The CDR3 loop spans 14 amino acids. CDR3 sequence reads: CASSQDGDSPEQFF. DNA for the CDR3: TGTGCCAGCAGCCAAGATGGGGACTCCCCGGAGCAGTTCTTC.

V gene TRBV27 combines with J gene TRBJ1-1, with 8 nucleotides matching TRBD1. Germline V lookup: CDR1 MNHEY, CDR2 SMNVEV (reference sequence). The CDR3 runs to 14 residues. The V segment lost 2 bases and the J segment 5 bases; nucleotides outside the gene matches: 4. The CDR3 region is CASSLTDRATEAFF. CDR3 nucleotide sequence: TGTGCCAGCAGTTTAACGGACAGGGCGACTGAAGCTTTCTTT.

This clone was counted a few times. This chain connects TRBV28 to TRBJ1-1, with D possibly matching TRBD1 (5 bases). The V gene lost 3 bases and the J gene lost 1 base, with 12 bases spanning the gap. The CDR3 has 15 residues. The germline V gene has CDR1 MDHEN and CDR2 SYDVKM. Here the CDR3 reads CASSLFLGANTEAFF. The CDR3 region has the DNA TGTGCCAGCAGTTTGTTCCTTGGGGCGAACACTGAAGCTTTCTTT.

For the CDR3, the DNA is TGCGCCAGCAGCCTTGGACAGGGGAACATTCAGTACTTC. Translation gives CASSLGQGNIQYF. The chain combines TRBV4-3 with TRBJ2-4; 9 bases are shared with TRBD1. CDR1 and CDR2 from the germline V gene are LGHNA and YSLEER. The CDR3 sequence is 13 residues long. V lost 4 bases and J lost 7; bases outside the gene matches: 2.

The V gene is TRBV6-6, the J gene TRBJ1-2; D perhaps matches TRBD1 (5 bases). The CDR3 is made up of 13 amino acids. Germline CDR1 and CDR2: MNHNY and SVGAGI (reference sequence). V was cut by 0 bases and J by 7 bases, with 9 bases left in between. The chain's CDR3 is CASSYSGEVGYTF. CDR3 DNA: TGTGCCAGCAGTTACTCGGGGGAAGTTGGCTACACCTTC.

The rearrangement uses TRBV2 and TRBJ2-3; D tentatively reads TRBD1 or TRBD2 (5 bases each). This CDR3 is built from 15 residues. Per the germline V gene, CDR1 is SNHLY and CDR2 is FYNNEI. V gave up 3 bases and J gave up 0 bases, with 10 bases separating them. The CDR3 spells CASSDIGTSTDTQYF. Here the CDR3 DNA reads TGTGCCAGCAGTGATATAGGGACGAGCACAGATACGCAGTATTTT.

The CDR3 sequence: CASRSCNIPRSGSRGDTQYF. CDR3 DNA sequence: TGTGCAAGTCGCTCCTGTAATATTCCACGTAGCGGGAGTCGGGGAGATACGCAGTATTTT. The chain uses TRBV12-2 and TRBJ2-3; TRBD2, the D gene given by the table, was not confirmed from the DNA. TRBV12-2 is flagged as a pseudogene. This CDR3 has 20 amino acids.

The chain recombines TRBV28 with TRBJ2-7; no definite D call. V was trimmed by 8 bases and J by 0 bases, leaving 20 bases between them. Germline V lookup: CDR1 MDHEN, CDR2 SYDVKM. The CDR3 sequence is 16 residues long. In DNA form, the CDR3 reads TGTGCCAGCTCTTATCCCTACAAACAGAGCTCCTACGAGCAGTACTTC. This codes for CASSYPYKQSSYEQYF.

The chain recombines TRBV15 with TRBJ2-7; D might be TRBD2 (6 bases). The germline V and J ends were trimmed by 0 bases and 2 bases, with 11 bases remaining between them. The CDR3 has 15 residues. The V gene's germline CDR1 is LNHNV and CDR2 YYDKDF (reference sequence). The CDR3 loop reads CATSREGTPAYEQYF. CDR3 in DNA: TGTGCCACCAGCAGAGAAGGGACTCCCGCCTACGAGCAGTACTTC.

The J gene is TRBJ2-7, the V gene TRBV13; the D gene is possibly TRBD1 (6 bases). This CDR3 is 15 amino acids long. From germline, CDR1 is PRHDT and CDR2 FYEKMQ (reference sequence). Between the trimmed V and J ends, which lost 4 bases and 3 bases, there was a span of 16 bases. This CDR3 reads CASSSVGEGVYEQYF. As DNA, the CDR3 is TGTGCCAGCAGCTCCGTAGGCGAGGGGGTCTACGAGCAGTACTTC.

V and J are TRBV27 and TRBJ2-5; D assignment may be TRBD1 or TRBD2 (5 bases each). CDR1 MNHEY and CDR2 SMNVEV come from the germline V gene (reference sequence). The V end was cut by 5 bases, the J end by 5 bases, with 18 bases between. The CDR3 is made up of 15 amino acids. The chain's CDR3 is CASSGRGVILETQYF. The CDR3 region has the DNA TGTGCCAGCAGTGGCCGAGGGGTGATTCTGGAGACCCAGTACTTC.

V gene TRBV4-1 combines with J gene TRBJ2-7, with TRBD1 matching 9 bases. V gave up 1 base and J gave up 5 bases; unmatched junction bases: 6. This CDR3 has 15 amino acids. Germline CDR1 reads MGHRA; CDR2 reads YSYEKL. Here the CDR3 reads CASSQARGDRDEQYF. In DNA, the CDR3 is TGCGCCAGCAGCCAAGCCCGGGGGGACAGGGACGAGCAGTACTTC.

The chain links TRBV19 to TRBJ2-1, with TRBD2 matching over 14 bases. Germline CDR1 and CDR2: LNHDA and SQIVND (reference sequence). The CDR3 covers 16 residues. V was clipped by 8 bases and J by 4 bases; unmatched bases: 7. The CDR3 bases are TGTGCCAGTCATTCGGGACTAGCGGGAGAATACAATGAGCAGTTCTTC. Translation: CASHSGLAGEYNEQFF.

The V and J genes are TRBV7-2 and TRBJ1-1; 7 bases agree with TRBD1. Germline values: CDR1 SGHTA, CDR2 FQGNSA. The ends lost 1 base at V and 1 base at J; junction bases unmatched: 0. This CDR3 spans 14 amino acids. This chain's CDR3 is CASSLGTGNTEAFF. For the CDR3, the DNA is TGTGCCAGCAGCTTAGGGACAGGGAACACTGAAGCTTTCTTT.

V gene TRBV29-1 combines with J gene TRBJ1-2; D is perhaps TRBD1 (5 bases). Trimming removed 1 base at V and 4 bases at J, with 22 bases between. The CDR3 extends over 17 amino acids. Per the germline V gene, CDR1 is SQVTM and CDR2 is ANQGSEA. In DNA form, the CDR3 reads TGCAGCGTTGAAGTCCCTGTGACGGGGGTAATGGGCTATGGCTACACCTTC. This translates into CSVEVPVTGVMGYGYTF.